These 24 T cell receptor beta chains share one sample of origin, sequenced in a study of vaccination effects on CD4 cells after COVID-19. Profiled with immunoSEQ multiplex PCR; TCRdb holds only in-frame clones, not every one. The profile shows about 15,000 clones, under 80% of them singletons. These TCRs' antigens remain unknown. In the ViraFEST assay, antigen-specific CD4+ clonotypes were identified by expansion after peptide-pool stimulation. It was after 10 days of culture that CD4+ T cells were isolated. Participants were vaccinated with two doses of either the BNT162b2 or mRNA-1273 vaccine. Sequencing was performed on CD4+ T cells from PBMCs cultured with HCoV-NL63 spike peptides, taken after COVID-19 vaccination. Source of these receptors: a human donor who received a COVID-19 vaccine.

The chain is built from TRBV9 and TRBJ1-1, with a possible D match to TRBD1 (6 bases). Trimming took 0 bases from V and 3 from J, leaving 12 bases between them. This CDR3 region has 15 residues. CDR1 is SGDLS and CDR2 is YYNGEE in the germline V gene. CDR3 sequence: CASSVEGDTYTEAFF. CDR3 bases: TGTGCCAGCAGCGTAGAGGGGGACACGTACACTGAAGCTTTCTTT.

This clone showed up just a few times. The chain carries TRBV4-2 and TRBJ2-1; TRBD2 matches 7 bases. The germline V gene has CDR1 LGHNA and CDR2 YNFKEQ. The V segment lost 3 bases and the J segment 8 bases; nucleotides outside the gene matches: 13. This CDR3 comprises 16 residues. CDR3 protein: CASSQGRDWTRDEQFF. The CDR3 region has the DNA TGTGCCAGCAGCCAGGGCCGGGACTGGACTAGGGATGAGCAGTTCTTC.

The CDR3 bases are TGTGCCAGCAGTTTAAGGGCTTACTATGGCTACACCTTC. Translated, it gives CASSLRAYYGYTF. This chain uses TRBV28 with TRBJ1-2; unclear D gene. This CDR3 is built from 13 residues. V gave up 2 bases and J gave up 3 bases, with 7 bases separating them. Germline CDR1 MDHEN, CDR2 SYDVKM.

V and J are TRBV28 and TRBJ1-5; TRBD1 is a possible D gene (5 bases). Germline V lookup: CDR1 MDHEN, CDR2 SYDVKM. There are 13 residues in the CDR3. V was pared by 7 bases and J by 4 bases, with 11 bases between. The CDR3 sequence: CASTRDRNQPQHF. For the CDR3, the DNA is TGTGCCAGCACCCGAGACAGAAATCAGCCCCAGCATTTT. Drawing the rest from reference TRBV28 and TRBJ1-5, the complete variable domain is DVKVTQSSRYLVKRTGEKVFLECVQDMDHENMFWYRQDPGLGLRLIYFSYDVKMKEKGDIPEGYSVSREKKERFSLILESASTNQTSMYLCASTRDRNQPQHFGDGTRLSIL.

This sequence joins TRBV19 and TRBJ2-2; D unresolved. Germline lookup yields CDR1 LNHDA and CDR2 SQIVND (reference sequence). The CDR3 runs to 10 residues. Trimming shortened V by 7 bases and J by 7 bases, and 4 bases separated the two germline ends. The DNA for the CDR3 is TGTGCCAGTATTTGCGGGGAGCTGTTTTTT. Its protein product is CASICGELFF.

The CDR3 sequence: CASSPSGGAVNEQFF. The CDR3 DNA follows: TGTGCCAGCTCACCAAGCGGGGGGGCGGTTAATGAGCAGTTCTTC. V gene TRBV18 combines with J gene TRBJ2-1, with 10 bases aligning to TRBD2. Germline CDR1 and CDR2: KGHSH and LQKENI. Unmatched junction bases numbered 5, after V lost 2 bases and J lost 7 bases. The CDR3 is made up of 15 amino acids. Looking up the rest from reference TRBV18 and TRBJ2-1 gives the full variable domain: NAGVMQNPRHLVRRRGQEARLRCSPMKGHSHVYWYRQLPEEGLKFMVYLQKENIIDESGMPKERFSAEFPKEGPSILRIQQVVRGDSAAYFCASSPSGGAVNEQFFGPGTRLTVL.

This clone turned up a few times. The genes are TRBV27 and TRBJ1-5; possible D gene TRBD1, 5 bases. Germline loops: CDR1 MNHEY, CDR2 SMNVEV (reference sequence). V gave up 6 bases and J gave up 3 bases, with 15 bases separating them. There are 15 residues in the CDR3. This CDR3 is CASSPGTAHNQPQHF. CDR3 coding DNA: TGTGCCAGCAGCCCCGGGACCGCTCACAATCAGCCCCAGCATTTT.

V is TRBV5-1 and J is TRBJ2-7; 8 bases fit TRBD1. CDR1 SGHRS and CDR2 YFSETQ come from the germline V gene. The CDR3 contains 12 residues. J lost 5 bases, V lost 4 bases, and 2 bases had no gene match. CDR3 DNA: TGCGCCAGCAGCCAACAGGGGGACGAGCAGTACTTC. This sequence encodes CASSQQGDEQYF.

The V call is TRBV24-1, the J call TRBJ1-2; TRBD1 is a possible D gene (5 bases). Looked up from germline, CDR1 is KGHDR and CDR2 is SFDVKD. The CDR3 has 14 residues. V lost 2 bases, J lost 4 bases, and 10 bases lay in between. CDR3 region: CATSDSGGTYGYTF. In nucleotides, the CDR3 is TGTGCCACCAGTGATTCCGGCGGGACCTATGGCTACACCTTC.

This chain joins TRBV6-1 and TRBJ1-2; no reliable D call. The CDR3 consists of 12 residues. The ends were cut back, 1 base at V and 2 bases at J, with 2 bases in the middle. Germline V gene lookup returns CDR1 MNHNS and CDR2 SASEGT. The CDR3 protein is CASSEGNYGYTF. In DNA form, the CDR3 reads TGTGCCAGCAGTGAAGGGAACTATGGCTACACCTTC.

The V call is TRBV11-2, the J call TRBJ2-3; 12 bases align to TRBD2. Trimming took 2 bases from V and 0 from J; bases not matched to a gene: 6. CDR3 length: 18 amino acids. CDR1 is SGHAT, CDR2 FQNNGV, per germline. The CDR3 loop is CASSLLAGGHRSTDTQYF. The CDR3 region has the DNA TGTGCCAGCAGCTTACTAGCGGGGGGGCATCGGAGCACAGATACGCAGTATTTT.

V and J are TRBV7-2 and TRBJ2-3; D not resolved. Germline CDR1 SGHTA, CDR2 FQGNSA. CDR3 length: 11 amino acids. Trimming took off 4 bases at V and 2 bases at J, with 1 base between the two ends. The CDR3 spells CASSSTDTQYF. For the CDR3, the DNA is TGTGCCAGCAGCTCCACAGATACGCAGTATTTT.

By sample fraction, this clone is medium-sized (0.01 to 0.1%). This CDR3 is CASSPPGASNQPQHF. The CDR3 nucleotides read TGTGCCAGTAGTCCCCCGGGGGCAAGCAATCAGCCCCAGCATTTT. The genes are TRBV19 and TRBJ1-5; a possible D gene is TRBD1 (6 bases). Germline V lookup: CDR1 LNHDA, CDR2 SQIVND (reference sequence). V gave up 5 bases and J gave up 1 base, with 12 bases separating them. The CDR3 is 15 residues long.

The chain employs TRBV4-3 and TRBJ2-4; the D gene could be TRBD1 or TRBD2 (6 bases each). CDR1 and CDR2 from the germline V gene are LGHNA and YSLEER. The CDR3 has 14 amino acids. Trimming pared 0 bases from V and 8 bases from J, leaving 11 bases between. The CDR3, as DNA: TGCGCCAGCAGCCAAGACAGGGGAGGATACATTCAGTACTTC. Its protein product is CASSQDRGGYIQYF.

The rearrangement uses TRBV27 and TRBJ2-7; a possible D gene is TRBD2 (6 bases). The V gene's germline CDR1 is MNHEY and CDR2 SMNVEV (reference sequence). There are 14 residues in the CDR3. V lost 5 bases and J 7 bases, leaving 18 bases between the germline ends. For the CDR3, the DNA is TGTGCCAGCAGTCCGGACTATCTTAGGGGAGAGCAGTACTTC. Translation: CASSPDYLRGEQYF.

The chain joins TRBV6-5 to TRBJ2-1; D gene uncertain. Deletions cut 8 bases from V and 11 bases from J, with 19 bases between. The CDR3 loop spans 13 amino acids. Germline V gives CDR1 MNHEY, CDR2 SVGAGI. The CDR3 DNA sequence: TGTGCCAGCCACACGTTTCCCCTTAATCAGCAGTTCTTC. It translates to CASHTFPLNQQFF.

V is TRBV19 and J is TRBJ2-3, with a weak D call TRBD1 (5 bases). V lost 8 bases and J 1 base, leaving 16 bases between the germline ends. This CDR3 is 15 amino acids long. Germline CDR1 LNHDA, CDR2 SQIVND (reference sequence). As DNA, the CDR3 is TGTGCCAGTGCTAGACAGTCAGGCGGCACAGATACGCAGTATTTT. Its protein product is CASARQSGGTDTQYF. Full variable domain (rest looked up from reference TRBV19 and TRBJ2-3): DGGITQSPKYLFRKEGQNVTLSCEQNLNHDAMYWYRQDPGQGLRLIYYSQIVNDFQKGDIAEGYSVSREKKESFPLTVTSAQKNPTAFYLCASARQSGGTDTQYFGPGTRLTVL.

The gene calls are TRBV3-1 (or the pseudogene TRBV3-2) and TRBJ1-1; TRBD1 matches at 7 bases. CDR1 is LGHDT, CDR2 YNNKEL, per germline (reference sequence). This CDR3 comprises 16 residues. With 2 bases clipped from V and 5 bases from J, the junction kept 11 bases outside the gene matches. This CDR3 is CASSQTRSTGWTEAFF. In nucleotides, the CDR3 is TGTGCCAGCAGCCAAACACGATCGACAGGGTGGACTGAAGCTTTCTTT.

The chain has TRBV2 and TRBJ2-5; TRBD2 matches 15 bases. Germline loops: CDR1 SNHLY, CDR2 FYNNEI. This CDR3 comprises 16 residues. The junction had 6 bases not matched to a gene; V was cut back by 5 bases and J by 5 bases. The CDR3 DNA reads TGTGCCAGCAGTCGGACTAGCGGGGGGGCCTATGAGACCCAGTACTTC. Translating gives CASSRTSGGAYETQYF.

This chain links TRBV3-1 (or the pseudogene TRBV3-2) with TRBJ1-2, with 11 bases that match TRBD1. CDR1 and CDR2 (germline): LGHDT, YNNKEL (reference sequence). The CDR3 is 14 residues long. Losses at the gene ends were 4 bases for V and 5 bases for J; bases not matched to a gene: 3. CDR3 in amino acids: CASSPGQGEYGYTF. The CDR3 DNA reads as TGTGCCAGCAGCCCGGGACAGGGGGAATATGGCTACACCTTC.

J is TRBJ2-7 and V is TRBV28, with D possibly TRBD1 on 5 matching bases. Germline-derived CDR1 and CDR2 are MDHEN and SYDVKM. The CDR3 has 15 residues. Trimming removed 5 bases from V and 2 bases from J, with 16 bases in between. This CDR3 reads CASSGRQGFPYEQYF. The CDR3 DNA reads as TGTGCCAGCAGTGGACGTCAGGGATTCCCCTACGAGCAGTACTTC.

The count of this clone is one. The CDR3 protein is CSVEYREDTEAFF. The CDR3 bases are TGCAGCGTTGAGTACAGGGAAGACACTGAAGCTTTCTTT. The J gene is TRBJ1-1, the V gene TRBV29-1; D possibly corresponds to TRBD1 (6 bases). CDR1 is SQVTM, CDR2 ANQGSEA, per germline. V was pared by 3 bases and J by 3 bases, with 11 bases between. The CDR3 sequence is 13 residues long.

The rearrangement uses TRBV11-3 and TRBJ2-1, with 9 bases fitting TRBD2. The CDR3 spans 19 residues. The germline V gene has CDR1 SGHNT and CDR2 YENEEA. The V and J ends lost 1 base and 1 base, in that order; junction bases with no gene match: 11. CDR3 sequence: CASSLGHGYSGSSYNEQFF. DNA of the CDR3: TGTGCCAGCAGCTTAGGGCACGGGTATAGCGGGAGTTCCTACAATGAGCAGTTCTTC.

The V gene is TRBV6-5, the J gene TRBJ2-7; no clear D gene. CDR1 is MNHEY, CDR2 SVGAGI, per germline. The CDR3 contains 11 residues. Trimming took 6 bases from V and 4 from J, leaving 7 bases between them. CDR3 sequence (DNA): TGTGCCAGCAGAGAGGATTACGAGCAGTACTTC. This codes for CASREDYEQYF.